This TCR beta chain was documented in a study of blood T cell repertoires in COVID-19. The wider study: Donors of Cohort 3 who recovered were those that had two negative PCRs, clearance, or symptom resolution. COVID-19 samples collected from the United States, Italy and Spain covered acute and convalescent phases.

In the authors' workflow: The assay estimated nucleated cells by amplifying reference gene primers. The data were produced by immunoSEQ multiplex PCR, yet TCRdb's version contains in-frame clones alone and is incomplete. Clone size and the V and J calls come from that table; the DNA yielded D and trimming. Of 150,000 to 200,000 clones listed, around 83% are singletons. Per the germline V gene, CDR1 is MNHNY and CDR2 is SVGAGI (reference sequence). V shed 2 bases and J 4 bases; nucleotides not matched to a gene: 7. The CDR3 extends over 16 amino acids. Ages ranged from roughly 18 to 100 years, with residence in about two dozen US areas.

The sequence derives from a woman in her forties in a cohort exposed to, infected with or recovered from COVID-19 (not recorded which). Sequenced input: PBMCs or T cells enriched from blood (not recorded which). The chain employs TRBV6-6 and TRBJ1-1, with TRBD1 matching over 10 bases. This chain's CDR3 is CASSYVTGGLGTEAFF. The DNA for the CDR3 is TGTGCCAGCAGTTACGTGACAGGGGGCCTGGGCACTGAAGCTTTCTTT.